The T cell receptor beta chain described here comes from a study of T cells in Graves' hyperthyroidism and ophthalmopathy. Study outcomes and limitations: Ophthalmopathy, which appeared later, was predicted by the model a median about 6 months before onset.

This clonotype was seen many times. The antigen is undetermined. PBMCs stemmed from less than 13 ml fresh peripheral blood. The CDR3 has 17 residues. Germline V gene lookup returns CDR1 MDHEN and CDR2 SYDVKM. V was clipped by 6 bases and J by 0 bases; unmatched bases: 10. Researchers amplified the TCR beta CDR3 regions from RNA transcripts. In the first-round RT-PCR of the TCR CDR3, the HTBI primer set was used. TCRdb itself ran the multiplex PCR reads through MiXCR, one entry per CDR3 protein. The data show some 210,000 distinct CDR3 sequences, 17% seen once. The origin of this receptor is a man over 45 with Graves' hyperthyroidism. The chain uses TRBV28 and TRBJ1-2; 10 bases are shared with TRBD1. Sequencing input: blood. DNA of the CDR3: TGTGCCAGCAGGCCCCCTCGACAGGGGGCGTCTAACTATGGCTACACCTTC. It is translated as CASRPPRQGASNYGYTF.